This T cell receptor beta chain was identified during a study of shared clonotypes between healthy human individuals. Points from the study as a whole: What rarefaction showed was incomplete sorted-subset sequencing despite large depth.

The study ran the assay at deep level. Repertoires were generated with immunoSEQ multiplex PCR, while TCRdb's copy carries only in-frame clones and drops some. The repertoire holds approximately 2.5 million clones, with more than 85% as singletons. Notes on this clone: Its cognate antigen is unknown.

Recent vaccinations or acute infections were absent in the healthy HIV-negative adult donors. The donors, all of them Caucasian adults, lived in Nashville, Tennessee. This CDR3 comprises 15 residues. After removal of 6 bases from V and 2 bases from J, the junction contained 7 bases not matched to a gene. The germline gives CDR1 MNHEY, CDR2 SVGAGI. The V call is TRBV6-5, the J call TRBJ1-5; TRBD1 matches at 7 bases. This clonotype was sampled from a man aged 18 to 30 in good health. Some clones in this sample may be carry-over from other donors' samples. Sequencing was performed on naive CD4+ T cells from PBMCs. Described subset: CD45RA+ positively selected. As DNA, the CDR3 is TGTGCCAGCAGAACTAAAGGACAGGGCAATCAGCCCCAGCATTTT. Its protein product is CASRTKGQGNQPQHF.